This T cell receptor beta chain was sequenced during a study of Tregs in tolerant kidney transplant recipients. Overall study context: An approximately three-day belatacept mixed lymphocyte reaction, sometimes plus 5-day graft donor restimulation, preceded CD4+CD25+CD127- sorting.

This clone was counted only a few times. The antigen remains unidentified. General observations from the study: This study did not directly address biological reproducibility.

Germline lookup yields CDR1 SGHRS and CDR2 YFSETQ. The CDR3 covers 17 residues. The V and J ends lost 4 bases and 5 bases, in that order; junction bases with no gene match: 9. Data came from immunoSEQ multiplex PCR; TCRdb stores just in-frame clones and leaves some out. The top ten clones hold under 25% of a sample with 1,500 to 2,000 clones, roughly 52% of them seen once. The chain employs TRBV5-1 and TRBJ2-2; 12 bases line up with TRBD2. Sequencing used Tregs from blood cultured with allogeneic cells. This receptor was obtained from a human donor in good health. CDR3 nucleotides: TGCGCCAGCAGCCCCCTACCCGGACTAGCGGGAACCGGGGAGCTGTTTTTT. Its translation: CASSPLPGLAGTGELFF.